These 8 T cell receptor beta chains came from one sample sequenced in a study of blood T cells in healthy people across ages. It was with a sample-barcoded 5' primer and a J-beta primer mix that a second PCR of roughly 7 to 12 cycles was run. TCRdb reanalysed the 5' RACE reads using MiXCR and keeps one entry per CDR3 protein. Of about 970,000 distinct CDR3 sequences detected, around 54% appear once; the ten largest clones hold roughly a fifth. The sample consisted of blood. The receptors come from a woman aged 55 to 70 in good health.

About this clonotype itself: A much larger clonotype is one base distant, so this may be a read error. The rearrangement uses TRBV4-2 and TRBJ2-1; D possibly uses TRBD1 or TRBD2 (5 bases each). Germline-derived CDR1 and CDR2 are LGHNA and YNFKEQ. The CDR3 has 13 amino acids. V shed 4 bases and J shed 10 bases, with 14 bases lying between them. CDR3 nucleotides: TGTGCCAGCAGCCTAGACGGGACCTACGAGCAGTTCTTC. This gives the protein CASSLDGTYEQFF.

The CDR3 DNA follows: TGTGCCAGCAGGTTCCGGCGCACAGATACGCAGTATTTT. This translates into CASRFRRTDTQYF. The chain uses TRBV28 and TRBJ2-3; unclear D gene. The CDR3 is 13 amino acids. Germline V CDR1 and CDR2: MDHEN, SYDVKM. V dropped 6 bases and J dropped 1 base, with 8 bases sitting between them. The full variable domain, in which reference TRBV28 and TRBJ2-3 provide the parts outside the CDR3, is DVKVTQSSRYLVKRTGEKVFLECVQDMDHENMFWYRQDPGLGLRLIYFSYDVKMKEKGDIPEGYSVSREKKERFSLILESASTNQTSMYLCASRFRRTDTQYFGPGTRLTVL.

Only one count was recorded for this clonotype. The CDR3 region is CTGLGGLTYEQYF. CDR3 in DNA: TGCACCGGACTGGGGGGCCTCACCTACGAGCAGTACTTC. This chain links TRBV20-1 with TRBJ2-7; D may correspond to TRBD1 or TRBD2 (6 bases each). Germline CDR1 DFQATT, CDR2 SNEGSKA (reference sequence). The CDR3 contains 13 residues.

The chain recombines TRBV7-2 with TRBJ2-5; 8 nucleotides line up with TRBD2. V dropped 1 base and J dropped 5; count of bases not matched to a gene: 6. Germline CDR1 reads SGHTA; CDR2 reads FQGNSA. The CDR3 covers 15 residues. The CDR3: CASSLGGGRTETQYF. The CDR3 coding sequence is TGTGCCAGCAGCTTAGGTGGCGGGAGGACGGAGACCCAGTACTTC.

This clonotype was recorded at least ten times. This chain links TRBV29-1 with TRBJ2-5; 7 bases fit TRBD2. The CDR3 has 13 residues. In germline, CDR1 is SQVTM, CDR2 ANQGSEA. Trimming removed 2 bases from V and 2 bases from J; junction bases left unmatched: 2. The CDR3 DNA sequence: TGCAGCGTTGAAACGGGAGGTCAAGAGACCCAGTACTTC. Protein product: CSVETGGQETQYF.

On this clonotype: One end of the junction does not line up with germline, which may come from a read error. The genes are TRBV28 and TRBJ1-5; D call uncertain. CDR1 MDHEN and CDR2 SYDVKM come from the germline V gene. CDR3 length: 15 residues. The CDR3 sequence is CACSSRAPGTQPQHF. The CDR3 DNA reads TGTGCCTGCAGTTCCCGGGCCCCTGGTACTCAGCCCCAGCATTTT.

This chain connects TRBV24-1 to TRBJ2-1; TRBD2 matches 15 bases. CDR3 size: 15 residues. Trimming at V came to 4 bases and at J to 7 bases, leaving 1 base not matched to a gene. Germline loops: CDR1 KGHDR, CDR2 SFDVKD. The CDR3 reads CATSEGLAGGNEQFF. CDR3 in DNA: TGTGCCACCAGTGAGGGACTAGCGGGGGGTAATGAGCAGTTCTTC.

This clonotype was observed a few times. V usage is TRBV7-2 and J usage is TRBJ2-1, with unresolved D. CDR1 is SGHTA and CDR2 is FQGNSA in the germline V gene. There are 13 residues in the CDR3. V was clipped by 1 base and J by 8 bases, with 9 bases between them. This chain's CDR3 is CASSLGPRDEQFF. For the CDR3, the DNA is TGTGCCAGCAGCTTAGGACCAAGGGATGAGCAGTTCTTC.